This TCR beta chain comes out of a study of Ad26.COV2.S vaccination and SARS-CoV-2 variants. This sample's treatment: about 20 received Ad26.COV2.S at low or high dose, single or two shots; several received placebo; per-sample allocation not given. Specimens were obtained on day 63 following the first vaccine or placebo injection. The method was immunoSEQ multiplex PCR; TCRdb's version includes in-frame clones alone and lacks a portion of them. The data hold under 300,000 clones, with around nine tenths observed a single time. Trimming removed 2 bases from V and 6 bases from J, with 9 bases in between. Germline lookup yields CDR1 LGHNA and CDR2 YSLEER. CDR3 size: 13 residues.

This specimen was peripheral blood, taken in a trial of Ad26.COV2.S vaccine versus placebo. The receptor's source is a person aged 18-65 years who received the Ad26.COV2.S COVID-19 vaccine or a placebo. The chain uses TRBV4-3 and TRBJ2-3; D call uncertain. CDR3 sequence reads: CASSQPGWDTQYF. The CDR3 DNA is TGCGCCAGCAGCCAACCCGGGTGGGATACGCAGTATTTT.